The 26 T cell receptor beta chains given below trace back to one sample, sequenced in a study of shared clonotypes between healthy human individuals. Only in-frame clones appear in the TCRdb table, and some are missing; sequencing was by immunoSEQ multiplex PCR. The sample holds about 490,000 clones; 70% to 80% are singletons and the top ten take 9.5% to 15%. Sample: PBMCs. These receptors were collected from a woman between 40 and 50 years old in good health. Some clones in this sample may be carry-over from other donors' samples.

Concerning this clone: A read error is possible here, since a much larger clone lies one base away. This chain links TRBV11-3 with TRBJ2-7; 9 nucleotides match TRBD2. There are 16 residues in the CDR3. Germline CDR1 SGHNT, CDR2 YENEEA. The CDR3 DNA sequence: TGTGCCAGCAGCTCCCCGGCGGGGGGGCTAGCAGACGAGCGGTACTTC. This encodes CASSSPAGGLADERYF.

The chain combines TRBV30 with TRBJ1-2; D remains ambiguous. Trimming removed 5 bases from V and 12 bases from J, with 19 bases in between. This CDR3 spans 12 amino acids. The germline CDR1 and CDR2 sequences are GTSNPN and SVGIG (reference sequence). In DNA form, the CDR3 reads TGTGCCTGGGAGGATGGGGTGTTTGGGAACACCTTC. Translated: CAWEDGVFGNTF.

CDR3 in amino acids: CAWSVPNTVYGYTF. The CDR3 DNA follows: TGTGCCTGGAGTGTACCGAACACCGTCTATGGCTACACCTTC. The chain employs TRBV30 and TRBJ1-2; D gene ambiguous. The germline gives CDR1 GTSNPN, CDR2 SVGIG (reference sequence). Trimming removed 0 bases at V and 4 bases at J, with 12 bases between. The CDR3 is 14 residues long.

The chain carries TRBV7-9 and TRBJ2-5; D perhaps matches TRBD2 (6 bases). The germline CDR1 and CDR2 sequences are SEHNR and FQNEAQ (reference sequence). V shed 5 bases and J shed 2 bases, with 12 bases lying between them. There are 14 residues in the CDR3. The CDR3 is CASSLGTQQETQYF. The CDR3 DNA sequence: TGTGCCAGCAGCCTAGGGACTCAGCAAGAGACCCAGTACTTC.

The rearrangement links TRBV6-4 to TRBJ2-1; 16 positions agree with TRBD2. After removal of 4 bases from V and 10 bases from J, the junction contained 7 bases not matched to a gene. The CDR3 is made up of 16 amino acids. Looked up from germline, CDR1 is MRHNA and CDR2 is SNTAGT. This chain's CDR3 is CASSASGTSGRDEQFF. CDR3 DNA: TGTGCCAGCAGTGCCTCCGGGACTAGCGGGAGGGACGAGCAGTTCTTC.

The V gene is TRBV7-2, the J gene TRBJ2-2, with 12 nucleotides matching TRBD2. The V gene end was trimmed by 5 bases and the J gene end by 5 bases; junction bases not matched to a gene: 9. The CDR3 totals 17 residues. Germline V lookup: CDR1 SGHTA, CDR2 FQGNSA. The CDR3 region is CASSPPRLAGATGELFF. The DNA for the CDR3 is TGTGCCAGCAGCCCTCCGCGACTAGCGGGAGCGACCGGGGAGCTGTTTTTT.

The chain is built from TRBV5-1 and TRBJ2-1, with 8 bases matching TRBD2. The V gene's germline CDR1 is SGHRS and CDR2 YFSETQ. The CDR3 has 15 residues. V shed 0 bases, J shed 5 bases, and the junction held 4 bases outside the gene matches. The CDR3 coding sequence is TGCGCCAGCAGCTTGGTGGGGACTAGGAACAATGAGCAGTTCTTC. As protein: CASSLVGTRNNEQFF.

This clone was found many times. This CDR3 is also generated by other DNA sequences in the sample. The chain recombines TRBV4-2 with TRBJ2-1; a weak D match, TRBD1 (7 bases). Germline values: CDR1 LGHNA, CDR2 YNFKEQ. Trimming pared 0 bases from V and 5 bases from J, leaving 11 bases between. The CDR3 extends over 15 amino acids. CDR3 residues: CASSQDQGGHNEQFF. The DNA of the CDR3 is TGTGCCAGCAGCCAAGACCAGGGGGGACACAATGAGCAGTTCTTC.

To note about this clone: An end of the junction differs from the germline gene, which may be a read error. V and J are TRBV7-8 and TRBJ2-7, with 8 bases fitting TRBD1. Germline CDR1 is SGHVS and CDR2 is FQNEAQ. The CDR3 runs 15 residues. This CDR3 reads CASSLSRGRPIERYF. The CDR3 nucleotides read TGTGCCAGCAGCTTATCCAGGGGGCGGCCAATCGAGCGGTACTTC.

The CDR3 sequence: CASGTGGYEKLFF. CDR3 coding DNA: TGTGCCAGCGGAACAGGGGGTTACGAAAAACTGTTTTTT. This chain joins TRBV27 and TRBJ1-4, with 8 bases lining up with TRBD1. Unmatched junction bases numbered 7, after V lost 8 bases and J lost 8 bases. This CDR3 contains 13 residues. Germline V gives CDR1 MNHEY, CDR2 SMNVEV (reference sequence). The whole variable domain, filled in from reference TRBV27 and TRBJ1-4, reads EAQVTQNPRYLITVTGKKLTVTCSQNMNHEYMSWYRQDPGLGLRQIYYSMNVEVTDKGDVPEGYKVSRKEKRNFPLILESPSPNQTSLYFCASGTGGYEKLFFGSGTQLSVL.

This chain connects TRBV11-2 to TRBJ2-1, with 10 bases identical to TRBD2. Trimming at V came to 5 bases and at J to 2 bases, leaving 9 bases not matched to a gene. CDR3 size: 17 residues. Germline CDR1 and CDR2: SGHAT and FQNNGV. The CDR3 sequence is CASSLLPLAGAYNEQFF. In nucleotides, the CDR3 is TGTGCCAGCAGCCTCCTACCCCTAGCGGGAGCCTACAATGAGCAGTTCTTC.

The rearrangement joins TRBV5-1 to TRBJ2-7; 12 bases are a match to TRBD2. This CDR3 is built from 16 residues. V lost 4 bases to trimming and J lost 0 bases; unmatched junction nucleotides: 5. Germline CDR1 is SGHRS and CDR2 is YFSETQ. The chain's CDR3 is CASSPLAGGSSYEQYF. The DNA for the CDR3 is TGCGCCAGCAGCCCACTAGCGGGAGGAAGCTCCTACGAGCAGTACTTC.

This clone was seen a few times. The chain's CDR3 is CASSETGSEKLFF. CDR3 DNA: TGTGCCAGCAGTGAGACAGGGTCTGAAAAACTGTTTTTT. The rearrangement links TRBV6-1 to TRBJ1-4; 7 bases are shared with TRBD1. Germline V gene sequence: CDR1 MNHNS, CDR2 SASEGT. The length of the CDR3 is 13 residues. Germline trimming cut 3 bases from V and 7 bases from J; bases unmatched to any gene: 2.

This clone appeared many times. This sequence joins TRBV19 and TRBJ2-2; 13 bases are a match to TRBD2. The ends lost 6 bases at V and 6 bases at J; junction bases unmatched: 10. The V gene's germline CDR1 is LNHDA and CDR2 SQIVND (reference sequence). The CDR3 spans 17 residues. The CDR3 here is CASRDPGLAGVSGELFF. The CDR3 nucleotides read TGTGCCAGTAGGGATCCCGGACTAGCGGGAGTGTCCGGGGAGCTGTTTTTT.

The table lists this clone with a count of one. The chain carries TRBV19 and TRBJ1-5; D not resolved. V was clipped by 3 bases and J by 5 bases, with 11 bases between them. The CDR3 runs 14 residues. CDR1 and CDR2 (germline): LNHDA, SQIVND (reference sequence). The CDR3: CASSISYGYQPQHF. CDR3 DNA sequence: TGTGCCAGTAGTATTAGCTACGGATATCAGCCCCAGCATTTT. The full variable domain, with the rest looked up from reference TRBV19 and TRBJ1-5, is DGGITQSPKYLFRKEGQNVTLSCEQNLNHDAMYWYRQDPGQGLRLIYYSQIVNDFQKGDIAEGYSVSREKKESFPLTVTSAQKNPTAFYLCASSISYGYQPQHFGDGTRLSIL.

The V and J genes are TRBV4-1 and TRBJ1-4; 9 nucleotides agree with TRBD1. Germline assignment: CDR1 MGHRA and CDR2 YSYEKL. The CDR3 covers 18 residues. V dropped 4 bases and J dropped 4; count of bases not matched to a gene: 13. In DNA form, the CDR3 reads TGCGCCAGCAGCCCTGGGACAGGGATGGCTGGGGGTAATGAAAAACTGTTTTTT. Encoded protein: CASSPGTGMAGGNEKLFF.

The rearrangement uses TRBV29-1 and TRBJ2-1, with D maybe TRBD1 (6 bases). V was pared by 8 bases and J by 10 bases, with 24 bases between. Looked up from germline, CDR1 is SQVTM and CDR2 is ANQGSEA. There are 14 residues in the CDR3. The CDR3 nucleotides are TGCAGCACCGAGGGGGAAGACCTTTTAGGAGAGCAGTTCTTC. Protein sequence: CSTEGEDLLGEQFF.

The chain is built from TRBV5-1 and TRBJ1-2; 9 bases match TRBD1. The CDR3 has 15 amino acids. Per germline, CDR1 SGHRS and CDR2 YFSETQ. V dropped 4 bases and J dropped 3; count of bases not matched to a gene: 7. The CDR3: CASSHTGGRDYGYTF. The CDR3 DNA is TGCGCCAGCAGCCACACAGGGGGCCGGGACTATGGCTACACCTTC.

In its sample, this clone was seen a few times. J is TRBJ2-5 and V is TRBV7-3, with TRBD2 identical over 8 bases. V dropped 1 base and J dropped 4; count of bases not matched to a gene: 8. The CDR3 covers 16 residues. Germline-derived CDR1 and CDR2 are SGHTA and FQGTGA. This CDR3 is CASSLKSGLAGETQYF. The CDR3 region has the DNA TGTGCCAGCAGCTTAAAAAGTGGTCTAGCGGGAGAGACCCAGTACTTC.

This chain joins TRBV28 and TRBJ1-2; possible D gene TRBD1, 5 bases. Germline V gives CDR1 MDHEN, CDR2 SYDVKM. CDR3 size: 12 residues. Trimming shortened V by 6 bases and J by 8 bases, and 13 bases separated the two germline ends. The CDR3 is CASRPPGVGYTF. DNA of the CDR3: TGTGCCAGCAGGCCTCCGGGGGTCGGCTACACCTTC.

This rearrangement joins TRBV6-1 to TRBJ2-5; 8 positions match TRBD1. The DNA end is a closer match to TRBJ2-7, so the J assignment may be wrong. CDR1 and CDR2 from the germline V gene are MNHNS and SASEGT. This CDR3 is 15 amino acids long. The CDR3, as DNA: TGTGCCAGCAGACCAGCCGGGACAGGTGCCTACGAGCAGTACTTC. This codes for CASRPAGTGAYEQYF.

This clone showed up just a few times. This chain links TRBV29-1 with TRBJ1-4; D may be TRBD1 (5 bases). V lost 7 bases and J lost 6, with 9 bases in between. CDR1 is SQVTM, CDR2 ANQGSEA, per germline. This CDR3 has 11 residues. The CDR3 sequence: CSGGTYEKLFF. For the CDR3, the DNA is TGCAGCGGGGGGACGTATGAAAAACTGTTTTTT. The full variable domain, in which reference TRBV29-1 and TRBJ1-4 provide the parts outside the CDR3, is SAVISQKPSRDICQRGTSLTIQCQVDSQVTMMFWYRQQPGQSLTLIATANQGSEATYESGFVIDKFPISRPNLTFSTLTVSNMSPEDSSIYLCSGGTYEKLFFGSGTQLSVL.

This clone has just a few counts. This sequence joins TRBV19 and TRBJ2-2, with 8 bases matching TRBD1. This CDR3 is built from 17 residues. The V segment lost 6 bases and the J segment 1 base; nucleotides outside the gene matches: 10. In germline, CDR1 is LNHDA, CDR2 SQIVND (reference sequence). The CDR3 spells CASSRGAGGLNTGELFF. In DNA, the CDR3 is TGTGCCAGTAGCCGGGGCGCAGGGGGCCTGAACACCGGGGAGCTGTTTTTT.

The J gene is TRBJ2-5, the V gene TRBV4-3; 13 bases are a match to TRBD2. Trimming took 1 base from V and 5 from J; bases not matched to a gene: 7. Per the germline V gene, CDR1 is LGHNA and CDR2 is YSLEER. This CDR3 has 17 residues. CDR3 sequence (DNA): TGCGCCAGCAGCCAAGGGACTAGCGGGAGTTCAGCGGAGACCCAGTACTTC. This sequence encodes CASSQGTSGSSAETQYF.

This clone was seen just once. The V call is TRBV19, the J call TRBJ1-5; D remains unclear. Trimming stripped 0 bases from V and 4 bases from J, with 4 bases between. The CDR3 contains 13 residues. Germline V gene data show CDR1 as LNHDA and CDR2 as SQIVND (reference sequence). The CDR3 DNA follows: TGTGCCAGTAGTATAGATCCGAATCAGCCCCAGCATTTT. This sequence encodes CASSIDPNQPQHF.

The gene calls are TRBV5-4 and TRBJ2-7, with a possible D match to TRBD1 (6 bases). The CDR3 spans 13 residues. Germline-derived CDR1 and CDR2 are SGHNT and YYREEE (reference sequence). The V gene lost 0 bases and the J gene lost 5 bases, with 9 bases spanning the gap. This CDR3 reads CASSLGQADEQYF. In DNA form, the CDR3 reads TGTGCCAGCAGCTTGGGACAGGCCGACGAGCAGTACTTC.